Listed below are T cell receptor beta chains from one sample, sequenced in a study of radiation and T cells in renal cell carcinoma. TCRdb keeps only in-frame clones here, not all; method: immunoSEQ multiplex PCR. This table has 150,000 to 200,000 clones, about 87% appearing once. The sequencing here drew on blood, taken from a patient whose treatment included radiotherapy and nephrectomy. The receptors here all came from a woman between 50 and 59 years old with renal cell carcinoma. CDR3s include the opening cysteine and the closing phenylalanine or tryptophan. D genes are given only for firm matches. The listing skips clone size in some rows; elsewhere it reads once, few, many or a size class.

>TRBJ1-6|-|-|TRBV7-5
CARSSSPGQGHSPLHF
TGTGCCAGAAGCTCCTCCCCGGGACAGGGCCATTCGCCCCTCCACTTT
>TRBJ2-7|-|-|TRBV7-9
CASSLGGRPYEQYF
TGTGCCAGCAGCTTAGGGGGCAGACCATACGAGCAGTACTTC
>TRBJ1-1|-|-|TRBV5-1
CASSFTTGDTEAFF
TGCGCCAGCAGCTTCACAACCGGGGACACTGAAGCTTTCTTT
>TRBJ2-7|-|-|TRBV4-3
CASSQDVGAASYEQYF
TGCGCCAGCAGCCAAGATGTAGGGGCTGCCAGCTACGAGCAGTACTTC
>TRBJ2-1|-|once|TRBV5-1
CASRGVREQFF
TGCGCCAGCAGAGGTGTTCGTGAGCAGTTCTTC
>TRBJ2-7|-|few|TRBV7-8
CASSLSVGEQYF
TGTGCCAGCAGCTTATCTGTCGGAGAGCAGTACTTC
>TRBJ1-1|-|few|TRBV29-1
CSASRAVNTEAFF
TGCAGCGCATCCCGTGCGGTGAACACTGAAGCTTTCTTT
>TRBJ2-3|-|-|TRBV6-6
CASSSGPDTQYF
TGTGCCAGCAGTTCAGGGCCAGATACGCAGTATTTT
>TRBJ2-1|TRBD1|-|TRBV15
CATSRDIGTGVNNEQFF
TGTGCCACCAGCAGAGATATCGGGACAGGGGTTAACAATGAGCAGTTCTTC
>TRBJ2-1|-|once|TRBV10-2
CATKEGQTYNEQFF
TGCGCCACCAAGGAAGGACAGACTTACAATGAGCAGTTCTTC
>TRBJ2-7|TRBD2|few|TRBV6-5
CASSPTSVSSYEQYF
TGTGCCAGCAGCCCCACTAGCGTTTCAAGCTACGAGCAGTACTTC
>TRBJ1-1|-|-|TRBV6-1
CASRKGLNTEAFF
TGTGCCAGCAGAAAGGGGTTGAACACTGAAGCTTTCTTT
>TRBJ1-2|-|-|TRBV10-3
CAIMGLWNYGYTF
TGTGCCATCATGGGGCTCTGGAACTATGGCTACACCTTC
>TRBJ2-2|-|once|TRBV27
CASSLNGANTGELFF
TGTGCCAGCAGTTTAAACGGTGCAAACACCGGGGAGCTGTTTTTT
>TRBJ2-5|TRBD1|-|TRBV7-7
CASSPGTAQETQYF
TGTGCTAGCAGCCCCGGGACAGCCCAAGAGACCCAGTACTTC
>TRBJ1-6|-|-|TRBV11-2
CASSLDLVSSYNSPLHF
TGTGCCAGCAGCTTAGATCTGGTGAGCTCCTATAATTCACCCCTCCACTTT
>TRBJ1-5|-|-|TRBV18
CASSPSGSNQPQHF
TGTGCCAGCTCACCCTCAGGCTCTAATCAGCCCCAGCATTTT
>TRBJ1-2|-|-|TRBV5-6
CASSLAGGYGYTF
TGTGCCAGCAGCTTGGCCGGGGGATATGGCTACACCTTC
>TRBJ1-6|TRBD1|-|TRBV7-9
CASSSGGTPLHF
TGTGCCAGCAGCTCAGGGGGGACACCCCTCCACTTT
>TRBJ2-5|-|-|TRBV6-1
CASSEDPRFETQYF
TGTGCCAGCAGTGAAGACCCCCGGTTTGAGACCCAGTACTTC
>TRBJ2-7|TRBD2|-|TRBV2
CASSEGRTSGGNSYEQYF
TGTGCCAGCAGTGAGGGTCGGACTAGCGGGGGGAACTCCTACGAGCAGTACTTC
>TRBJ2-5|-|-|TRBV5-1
CASSLGRRDKETQYF
TGCGCCAGCAGCTTGGGTAGAAGGGACAAGGAGACCCAGTACTTC
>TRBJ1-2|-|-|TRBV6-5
CASSYSEGLGGYTF
TGTGCCAGCAGTTACTCGGAGGGTCTGGGCGGCTACACCTTC
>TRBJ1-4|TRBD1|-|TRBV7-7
CASSLTGGIPRGEKLFF
TGTGCTAGCAGCTTAACAGGGGGCATCCCCCGGGGTGAAAAACTGTTTTTT
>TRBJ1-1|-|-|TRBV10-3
CACRAGMNTEAFF
TGTGCCTGCAGGGCAGGGATGAACACTGAAGCTTTCTTT
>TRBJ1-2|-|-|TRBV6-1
CASSERRGSGGYTF
TGTGCCAGCAGTGAGCGAAGGGGATCGGGGGGCTACACCTTC
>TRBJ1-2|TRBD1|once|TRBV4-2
CASSQGQGGADYGYTF
TGTGCCAGCAGCCAAGGACAGGGGGGGGCAGACTATGGCTACACCTTC
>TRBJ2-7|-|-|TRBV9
CASSVAGLSEQYF
TGTGCCAGCAGCGTAGCGGGCCTCTCCGAGCAGTACTTC
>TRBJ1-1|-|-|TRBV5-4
CASSLAGHTEAFF
TGTGCCAGCAGCTTGGCGGGGCATACTGAAGCTTTCTTT
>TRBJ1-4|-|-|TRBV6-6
CATTPGTTNEKLFF
TGTGCCACCACCCCAGGGACAACTAATGAAAAACTGTTTTTT
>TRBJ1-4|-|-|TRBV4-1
CASSQGEVVGVGNEKLFF
TGCGCCAGCAGCCAAGGAGAAGTGGTGGGAGTGGGTAATGAAAAACTGTTTTTT
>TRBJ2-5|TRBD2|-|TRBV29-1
CSTLTSGGAGSQETQYF
TGCAGCACCCTGACTAGCGGGGGGGCGGGGTCACAAGAGACCCAGTACTTC
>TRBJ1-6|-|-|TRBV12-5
CASGGDGNSPLHF
TGTGCTAGTGGGGGGGACGGTAATTCACCCCTCCACTTT
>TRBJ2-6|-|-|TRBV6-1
CASSESPGANVLTF
TGTGCCAGCAGTGAAAGTCCTGGGGCCAACGTCCTGACTTTC
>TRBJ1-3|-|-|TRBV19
CASSIGGEEGNTIYF
TGTGCCAGTAGTATAGGAGGAGAAGAGGGAAACACCATATATTTT
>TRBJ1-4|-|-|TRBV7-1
CASSFSGELEKLFF
TGTGCCAGCAGCTTTTCCGGGGAACTTGAAAAACTGTTTTTT
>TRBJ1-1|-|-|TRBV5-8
CASSLEGITPLF
TGTGCCAGCAGCCTTGAAGGGATCACCCCCCTCTTT
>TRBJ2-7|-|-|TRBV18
CASSPSGTIYEQYF
TGTGCCAGCTCACCTTCCGGGACGATCTACGAGCAGTACTTC
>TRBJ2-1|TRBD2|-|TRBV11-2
CASSLAGTSGGIGYNEQFF
TGTGCCAGCAGCTTAGCCGGGACTAGCGGGGGGATCGGTTACAATGAGCAGTTCTTC
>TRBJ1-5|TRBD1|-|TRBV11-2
CASSAGGAAQPQHF
TGTGCCAGCAGCGCAGGGGGCGCGGCCCAGCCCCAGCATTTT
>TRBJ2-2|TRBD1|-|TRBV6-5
CASSSSTGEATGELFF
TGTGCCAGCAGTTCGTCGACAGGGGAGGCCACCGGGGAGCTGTTTTTT
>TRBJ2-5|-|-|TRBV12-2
CASRLERAGTPQETQYF
TGTGCAAGTCGCTTAGAAAGGGCAGGGACCCCGCAAGAGACCCAGTACTTC
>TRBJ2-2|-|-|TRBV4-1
CASSQMGSGELFF
TGCGCCAGCAGCCAAATGGGGTCCGGGGAGCTGTTTTTT
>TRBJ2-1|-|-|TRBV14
CASSPLSLLYNEQFF
TGTGCCAGCAGCCCCCTCTCGCTACTCTACAATGAGCAGTTCTTC
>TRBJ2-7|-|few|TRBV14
CASSPFGGGSYEQYF
TGTGCCAGCAGCCCTTTCGGTGGAGGGAGCTACGAGCAGTACTTC
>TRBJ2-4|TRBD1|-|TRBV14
CASSPTLRDRGTAAKNIQYF
TGTGCCAGCAGCCCGACTCTTCGGGACAGGGGAACGGCAGCCAAAAACATTCAGTACTTC
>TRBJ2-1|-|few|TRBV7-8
CASTGYNEQFF
TGTGCCAGCACCGGGTACAATGAGCAGTTCTTC
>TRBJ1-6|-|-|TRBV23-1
CASSHWSGARRNSPLHF
TGCGCCAGCAGTCATTGGTCAGGGGCCCGGAGGAATTCACCCCTCCACTTT
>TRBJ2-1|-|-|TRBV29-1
CSVTYWGSSYNEQFF
TGCAGCGTGACCTATTGGGGGAGCTCCTACAATGAGCAGTTCTTC
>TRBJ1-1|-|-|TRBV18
CASSPQNSNTEAFF
TGTGCCAGCTCCCCTCAGAATTCGAACACTGAAGCTTTCTTT
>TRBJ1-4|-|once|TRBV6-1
CASTDRLINEKLFF
TGTGCCAGCACTGACAGGCTAATTAATGAAAAACTGTTTTTT
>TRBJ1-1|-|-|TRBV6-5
CASSYGPGMNTEAFF
TGTGCCAGCAGTTATGGTCCAGGTATGAACACTGAAGCTTTCTTT
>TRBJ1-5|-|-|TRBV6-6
CASSNYYNNQPQHF
TGTGCCAGCAGTAACTATTATAACAATCAGCCCCAGCATTTT
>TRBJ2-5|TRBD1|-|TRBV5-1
CASSSPRQGETQYF
TGCGCCAGCAGTTCCCCCCGACAGGGGGAGACCCAGTACTTC
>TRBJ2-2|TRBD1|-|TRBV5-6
CASSGGRGHIAGELFF
TGTGCCAGCAGCGGCGGCAGGGGGCACATCGCCGGGGAGCTGTTTTTT
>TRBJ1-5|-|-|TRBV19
CASSLWTGNQPQHF
TGTGCCAGTAGTTTATGGACAGGCAATCAGCCCCAGCATTTT
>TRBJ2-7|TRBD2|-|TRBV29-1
CSVERGGSDEQYF
TGCAGCGTCGAGCGGGGGGGCTCCGACGAGCAGTACTTC
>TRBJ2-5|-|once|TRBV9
CASSVAGAGETQYF
TGTGCCAGCAGCGTAGCAGGGGCGGGGGAGACCCAGTACTTC
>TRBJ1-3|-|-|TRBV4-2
CASSQDPGTGNTIYF
TGTGCCAGCAGCCAAGATCCAGGGACTGGAAACACCATATATTTT